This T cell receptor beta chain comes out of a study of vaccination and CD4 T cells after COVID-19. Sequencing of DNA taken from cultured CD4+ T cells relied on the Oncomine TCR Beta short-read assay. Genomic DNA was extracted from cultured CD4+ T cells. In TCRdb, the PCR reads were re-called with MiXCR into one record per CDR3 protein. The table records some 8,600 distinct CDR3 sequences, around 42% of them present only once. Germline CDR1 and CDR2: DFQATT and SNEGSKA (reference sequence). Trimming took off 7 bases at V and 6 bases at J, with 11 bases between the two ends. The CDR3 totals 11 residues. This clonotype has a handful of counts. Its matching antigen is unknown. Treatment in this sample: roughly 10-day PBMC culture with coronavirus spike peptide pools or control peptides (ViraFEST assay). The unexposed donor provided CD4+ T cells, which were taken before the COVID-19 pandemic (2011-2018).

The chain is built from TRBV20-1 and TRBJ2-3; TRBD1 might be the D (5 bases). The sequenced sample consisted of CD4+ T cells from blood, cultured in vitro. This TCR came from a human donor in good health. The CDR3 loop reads CSEAKGDTQYF. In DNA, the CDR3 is TGCAGTGAAGCAAAGGGGGATACGCAGTATTTT.